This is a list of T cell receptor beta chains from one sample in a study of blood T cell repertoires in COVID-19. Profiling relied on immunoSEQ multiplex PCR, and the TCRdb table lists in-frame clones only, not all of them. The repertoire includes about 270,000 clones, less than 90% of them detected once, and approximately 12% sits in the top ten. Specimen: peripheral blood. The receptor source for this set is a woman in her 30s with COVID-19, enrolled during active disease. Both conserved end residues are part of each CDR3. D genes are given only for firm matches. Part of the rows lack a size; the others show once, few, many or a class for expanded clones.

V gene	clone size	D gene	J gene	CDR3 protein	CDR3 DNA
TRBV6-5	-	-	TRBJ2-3	CASSYGQGGFTDTQYF	TGTGCCAGCAGTTACGGACAGGGAGGGTTCACAGATACGCAGTATTTT
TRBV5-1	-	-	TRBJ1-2	CASSLGSYRDPQGYTF	TGCGCCAGCAGCTTGGGATCCTATCGTGATCCCCAAGGCTACACCTTC
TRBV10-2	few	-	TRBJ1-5	CASRDTGSSNQPQHF	TGCGCCAGCAGAGATACAGGATCTAGCAATCAGCCCCAGCATTTT
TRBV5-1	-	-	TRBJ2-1	CASSLEVGGPGEQFF	TGCGCCAGCAGCTTGGAAGTGGGGGGGCCGGGTGAGCAGTTCTTC
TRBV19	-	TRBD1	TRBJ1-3	CASNAGQGAPGNTIYF	TGTGCCAGTAACGCGGGACAGGGGGCGCCTGGAAACACCATATATTTT
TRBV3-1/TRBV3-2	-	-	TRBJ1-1	CASSRQGLMNTEAFF	TGTGCCAGCAGCCGTCAGGGCCTCATGAACACTGAAGCTTTCTTT
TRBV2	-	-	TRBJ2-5	CASNLPGEETQYF	TGTGCCAGCAACCTTCCGGGGGAGGAGACCCAGTACTTC
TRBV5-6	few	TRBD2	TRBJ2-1	CASSLRLAGNEQFF	TGTGCCAGCAGCTTGCGGCTAGCGGGGAATGAGCAGTTCTTC
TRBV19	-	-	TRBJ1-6	CASRGRTENSPLHF	TGTGCCAGTAGAGGAAGGACAGAAAATTCACCCCTCCACTTT
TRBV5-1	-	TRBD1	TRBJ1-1	CASSFGAPDRRRNTEAFF	TGCGCCAGCAGCTTTGGGGCCCCGGACAGGAGGAGGAACACTGAAGCTTTCTTT
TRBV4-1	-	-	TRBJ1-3	CASSQAGGTGNTIYF	TGCGCCAGCAGCCAAGCCGGAGGGACTGGAAACACCATATATTTT
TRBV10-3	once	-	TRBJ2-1	CAISEQRQLPYNEQFF	TGTGCCATCAGTGAACAGCGGCAGTTACCCTACAATGAGCAGTTCTTC
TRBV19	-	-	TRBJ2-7	CASSSRVWYEQYF	TGTGCCAGTAGTAGCCGGGTTTGGTACGAGCAGTACTTC
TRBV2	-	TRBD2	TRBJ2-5	CASTRGTSLMETQYF	TGTGCCAGCACCCGGGGGACTAGTTTAATGGAGACCCAGTACTTC
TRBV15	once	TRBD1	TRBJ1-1	CATSRNYSGGRVAFF	TGTGCCACCAGCAGAAATTACTCAGGGGGCCGGGTAGCTTTCTTT
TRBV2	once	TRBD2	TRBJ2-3	CASRPGTSGGTDTQYF	TGTGCCAGCAGACCCGGGACTAGCGGGGGCACAGATACGCAGTATTTT
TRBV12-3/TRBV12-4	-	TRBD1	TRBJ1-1	CASSLTGTEAFF	TGTGCCAGCAGCTTGACAGGGACTGAAGCTTTCTTT
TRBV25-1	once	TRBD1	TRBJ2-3	CASSLGQGRTDTQYF	TGTGCCAGCAGTTTGGGACAGGGTCGCACAGATACGCAGTATTTT
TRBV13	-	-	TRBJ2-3	CATGTSTDTQYF	TGTGCCACCGGGACTAGCACAGATACGCAGTATTTT
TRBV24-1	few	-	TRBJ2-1	CATTSGGRFNEQFF	TGTGCCACCACGTCCGGGGGAAGGTTCAATGAGCAGTTCTTC
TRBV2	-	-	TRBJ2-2	CAEGADANTGELFF	TGTGCCGAAGGGGCAGACGCGAACACCGGGGAGCTGTTTTTT
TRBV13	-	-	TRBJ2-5	CASSLTRETQYF	TGTGCCAGCAGCTTAACCAGAGAGACCCAGTACTTC
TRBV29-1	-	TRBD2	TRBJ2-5	CSVGRGGALGQETQYF	TGCAGCGTTGGGCGCGGGGGGGCCTTAGGACAAGAGACCCAGTACTTC
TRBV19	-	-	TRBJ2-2	CASSIYGRGANTGELFF	TGTGCCAGTAGTATATATGGCCGGGGGGCCAACACCGGGGAGCTGTTTTTT
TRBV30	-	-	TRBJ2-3	CAWSVGTGDTQYF	TGTGCCTGGAGTGTAGGTACAGGGGATACGCAGTATTTT
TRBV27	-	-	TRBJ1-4	CASSSVATNEKLFF	TGTGCCAGCAGTTCAGTTGCAACTAATGAAAAACTGTTTTTT
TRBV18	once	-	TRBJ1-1	CASSRREVRMNTEAFF	TGTGCCAGCTCACGCAGGGAAGTAAGGATGAACACTGAAGCTTTCTTT
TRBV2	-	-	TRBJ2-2	CASSEAPAGSAGELFF	TGTGCCAGCAGTGAAGCGCCGGCGGGTTCGGCCGGGGAGCTGTTTTTT
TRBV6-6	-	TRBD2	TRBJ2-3	CASSHRGLAGMSDTQYF	TGTGCCAGCAGTCACCGGGGACTAGCGGGGATGTCAGATACGCAGTATTTT
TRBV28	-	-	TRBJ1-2	CASSLLQGYYGYTF	TGTGCCAGCAGTTTATTACAGGGCTACTATGGCTACACCTTC
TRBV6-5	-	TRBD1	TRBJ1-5	CASQTHGQVNQPQHF	TGTGCCAGCCAAACTCACGGACAGGTCAATCAGCCCCAGCATTTT
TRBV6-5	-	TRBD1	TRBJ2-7	CASSTRDSTPYEQYF	TGTGCCAGCAGTACCCGGGACAGCACCCCCTACGAGCAGTACTTC
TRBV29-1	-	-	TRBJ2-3	CSVTRTLNVGDTQYF	TGCAGCGTTACCCGGACACTCAACGTTGGAGATACGCAGTATTTT
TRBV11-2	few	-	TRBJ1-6	CASSSPLTGPLHF	TGTGCCAGCAGCTCCCCTTTAACCGGGCCCCTCCACTTT
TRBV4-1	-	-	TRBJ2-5	CASSPLQGRNQETQYF	TGCGCCAGCAGCCCCCTCCAGGGCAGGAACCAAGAGACCCAGTACTTC
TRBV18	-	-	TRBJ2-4	CASSPPALLAKNIQYF	TGTGCCAGCTCACCACCCGCGTTGCTAGCCAAAAACATTCAGTACTTC
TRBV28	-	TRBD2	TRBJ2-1	CASSILAGLTYNEQFF	TGTGCCAGCAGCATACTAGCGGGTCTAACCTACAATGAGCAGTTCTTC
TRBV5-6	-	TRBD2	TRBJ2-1	CASSLARTGTNSYNEQFF	TGTGCCAGCAGCTTGGCAAGGACCGGGACTAACTCCTACAATGAGCAGTTCTTC
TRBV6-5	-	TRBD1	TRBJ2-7	CASSPRGPSYEQYF	TGTGCCAGCAGTCCCAGGGGGCCATCCTACGAGCAGTACTTC
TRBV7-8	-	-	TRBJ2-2	CASSLRGLDTGELFF	TGTGCCAGCAGCTTGCGGGGACTGGACACCGGGGAGCTGTTTTTT
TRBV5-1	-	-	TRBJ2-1	CASSLGRSSYNEQFF	TGCGCCAGCAGCTTGGGACGGAGCTCCTACAATGAGCAGTTCTTC
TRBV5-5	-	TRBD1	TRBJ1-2	CASSGYRGPLGGYTF	TGTGCCAGCAGCGGATACAGGGGGCCCTTGGGTGGCTACACCTTC
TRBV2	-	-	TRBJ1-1	CARTRQWNTEAFF	TGTGCCAGGACGAGACAGTGGAACACTGAAGCTTTCTTT
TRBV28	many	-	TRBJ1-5	CASSSGHSNQPQHF	TGTGCCAGCAGTTCCGGACATAGCAATCAGCCCCAGCATTTT
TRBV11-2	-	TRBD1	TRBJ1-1	CASSGQGLEAFF	TGTGCCAGCAGCGGACAGGGGCTTGAAGCTTTCTTT
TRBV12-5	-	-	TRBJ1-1	CASGARQANTEAFF	TGTGCTAGTGGGGCCCGACAAGCCAACACTGAAGCTTTCTTT
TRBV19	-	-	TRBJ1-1	CASSNGAGEQAFF	TGTGCCAGTTCCAATGGCGCAGGGGAACAAGCTTTCTTT